This T cell receptor (beta chain) was identified in a study of human T cells and chemical hapten exposure. Across the study: The scalp of each patient received a weekly diphenylcyclopropenone dose for the full roughly 25-week study. Chiefly women, the patients showed alopecia areata, totalis or universalis. Study-wide findings and caveats: There was alopecia in the donors, so their immune response may differ from that of healthy people. Compared to controls, expanded TCRs made significantly more large clusters of similar CDR3s.

This clonotype was detected many times. The antigen is undetermined. TCRdb re-called the RACE reads with MiXCR, one entry per CDR3 protein. The profile covers just over 40,000 distinct CDR3 sequences, with around 3.2% appearing a single time and 6.5% to 8% taken by the ten largest. Described time point: patch test 2, 6 weeks after DPC sensitization. Treatment meaning: therapeutic diphenylcyclopropenone sensitization with weekly scalp DPC. Germline V gene data show CDR1 as SNHLY and CDR2 as FYNNEI. The CDR3 is made up of 11 amino acids. V lost 6 bases, J lost 2 bases, and 5 bases lay in between. The chain uses TRBV2 and TRBJ2-7; perhaps TRBD2 as D (5 bases). The sequence came from a man aged 40-49 years with alopecia areata. Some clones in this sample may be carry-over from other donors' samples. Sequencing used whole blood, obtained in connection with sensitization to the hapten diphenylcyclopropenone (DPC). The CDR3 reads CASRGAYEQYF. The DNA of the CDR3 is TGTGCCAGCAGGGGAGCCTACGAGCAGTACTTC.